A single sample is the source of the 11 T cell receptor beta chains below, sequenced in a study of radiation and T cells in renal cell carcinoma. This table comes from immunoSEQ multiplex PCR, and its TCRdb copy is limited to in-frame clones, with some not included. The table shows roughly 120,000 clones, with roughly 80% occurring only once. Time point described: baseline pretreatment blood. Treatment noted: 15 Gy SBRT to primary tumor, nephrectomy 4 weeks later. The sequencing used blood, collected from a patient whose treatment included radiotherapy and nephrectomy. The origin of the receptors is a woman in her fifties or sixties with renal cell carcinoma.

V is TRBV5-6 and J is TRBJ2-1, with D maybe TRBD2 (6 bases). CDR3 size: 14 residues. Trimming took 0 bases from V and 6 from J, leaving 10 bases between them. Germline V CDR1 and CDR2: SGHDT, YYEEEE. CDR3 in DNA: TGTGCCAGCAGCTTGGGAGGGGAGGCCAATGAGCAGTTCTTC. It yields the protein CASSLGGEANEQFF.

V is TRBV20-1 and J is TRBJ1-1; D perhaps matches TRBD1 (6 bases). The CDR3 extends over 11 amino acids. V was trimmed by 5 bases and J by 5 bases, leaving 9 bases between them. Germline V lookup: CDR1 DFQATT, CDR2 SNEGSKA (reference sequence). This CDR3 reads CSAYRVTEAFF. CDR3 bases: TGCAGTGCTTACAGGGTTACTGAAGCTTTCTTT.

The chain is built from TRBV19 and TRBJ2-5; 10 nucleotides align to TRBD2. V lost 4 bases to trimming and J lost 4 bases; unmatched junction nucleotides: 9. Germline V gene sequence: CDR1 LNHDA, CDR2 SQIVND (reference sequence). This CDR3 has 16 amino acids. CDR3 sequence (DNA): TGTGCCAGTAGTAGCCAAAGCGGGAGGGCTGGAGAGACCCAGTACTTC. This encodes CASSSQSGRAGETQYF.

The genes are TRBV27 and TRBJ1-1; possibly TRBD1 for D (6 bases). The CDR3 contains 13 residues. Germline V gene data show CDR1 as MNHEY and CDR2 as SMNVEV (reference sequence). V was cut by 1 base and J by 8 bases, with 11 bases left in between. CDR3 bases: TGTGCCAGCAGTTTATTCGGACAGAGCGAAGCTTTCTTT. This translates into CASSLFGQSEAFF.

This chain connects TRBV29-1 to TRBJ2-2; D is unresolved. Looked up from germline, CDR1 is SQVTM and CDR2 is ANQGSEA. With 5 bases removed from V and 3 bases from J, the gap between germline ends came to 13 bases. The CDR3 extends over 14 amino acids. In DNA form, the CDR3 reads TGCAGCGTTTTCGGAGATGTTGACACCGGGGAGCTGTTTTTT. Protein: CSVFGDVDTGELFF.

The chain is built from TRBV25-1 and TRBJ1-2; possibly TRBD1 for D (5 bases). CDR1 and CDR2 from the germline V gene are MGHDK and SYGVNS. The CDR3 sequence is 13 residues long. V shed 4 bases and J shed 7 bases, with 13 bases lying between them. CDR3 nucleotides: TGTGCCAGCAGTGGCCTCCCGAGGGGTGGCTACACCTTC. It is translated as CASSGLPRGGYTF.

In this sample, this clone turned up a few times. The chain joins TRBV5-1 to TRBJ2-7, with TRBD1 as a possible D gene (5 bases). V was shortened by 1 base and J by 3 bases, with 8 bases between the two germline ends. The V gene's germline CDR1 is SGHRS and CDR2 YFSETQ. The CDR3 has 13 amino acids. For the CDR3, the DNA is TGCGCCAGCAGCTTGCAACAGGACTACGAGCAGTACTTC. This sequence encodes CASSLQQDYEQYF.

This clone came up once. V is TRBV5-1 and J is TRBJ2-1; TRBD1 agrees at 11 bases. There are 16 residues in the CDR3. The germline gives CDR1 SGHRS, CDR2 YFSETQ. Trimming cost V 3 bases and J 2 bases; bases outside gene matches: 4. The CDR3 sequence: CASSSGTGGPYNEQFF. CDR3 nucleotide sequence: TGCGCCAGCAGCTCCGGGACAGGGGGACCCTACAATGAGCAGTTCTTC.

For the CDR3, the DNA is TGCGCCAGCAGCGCCTCGCAGTCGGGGGGCGGTCAGCCCCAGCATTTT. Its protein product is CASSASQSGGGQPQHF. The chain recombines TRBV5-1 with TRBJ1-5; a possible D gene is TRBD1 (6 bases). V was shortened by 4 bases and J by 6 bases, with 20 bases between the two germline ends. The V gene's germline CDR1 is SGHRS and CDR2 YFSETQ. The CDR3 is 16 residues long.

The V gene is TRBV28, the J gene TRBJ2-7; TRBD1 matches at 12 bases. Germline trimming cut 6 bases from V and 6 bases from J; bases unmatched to any gene: 12. Germline V gene sequence: CDR1 MDHEN, CDR2 SYDVKM. This CDR3 has 16 residues. The CDR3 spells CASSAPGTGGWCEQYF. The CDR3 DNA reads TGTGCCAGCAGCGCCCCCGGGACAGGGGGCTGGTGCGAGCAGTACTTC.

J is TRBJ2-2 and V is TRBV5-4, with D perhaps TRBD2 (5 bases). CDR1 SGHNT and CDR2 YYREEE come from the germline V gene (reference sequence). Trimming removed 4 bases from V and 2 bases from J, with 9 bases in between. This CDR3 is 14 amino acids long. The CDR3 bases are TGTGCCAGCAGCCCGGACTTAAACACCGGGGAGCTGTTTTTT. Protein: CASSPDLNTGELFF.